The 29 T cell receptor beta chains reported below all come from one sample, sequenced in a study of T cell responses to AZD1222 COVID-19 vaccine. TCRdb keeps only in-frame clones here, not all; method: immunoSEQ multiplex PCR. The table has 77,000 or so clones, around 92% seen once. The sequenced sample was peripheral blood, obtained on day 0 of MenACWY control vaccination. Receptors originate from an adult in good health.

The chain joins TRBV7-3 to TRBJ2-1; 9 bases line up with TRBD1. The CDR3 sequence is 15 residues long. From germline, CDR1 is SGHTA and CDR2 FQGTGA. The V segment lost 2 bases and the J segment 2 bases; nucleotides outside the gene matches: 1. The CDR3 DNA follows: TGTGCCAGCAGCTTAGACAGGGGGGCCTACAATGAGCAGTTCTTC. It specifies CASSLDRGAYNEQFF.

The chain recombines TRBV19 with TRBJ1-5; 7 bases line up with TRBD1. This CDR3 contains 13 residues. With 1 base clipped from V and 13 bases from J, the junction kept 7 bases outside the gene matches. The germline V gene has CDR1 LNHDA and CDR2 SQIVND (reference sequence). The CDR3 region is CASSIGLRGDQHF. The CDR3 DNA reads TGTGCCAGTAGTATAGGACTCAGGGGGGATCAGCATTTT.

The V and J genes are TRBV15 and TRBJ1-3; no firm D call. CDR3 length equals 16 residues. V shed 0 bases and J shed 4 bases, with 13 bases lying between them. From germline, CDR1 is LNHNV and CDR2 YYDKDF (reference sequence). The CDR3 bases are TGTGCCACCAGCAGAGATCGTCGAGAACTCGGAAACACCATATATTTT. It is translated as CATSRDRRELGNTIYF.

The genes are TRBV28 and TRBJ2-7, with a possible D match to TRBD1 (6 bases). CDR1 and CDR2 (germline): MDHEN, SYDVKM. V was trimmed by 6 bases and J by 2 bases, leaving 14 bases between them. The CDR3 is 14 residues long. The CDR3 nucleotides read TGTGCCAGCAGCAACAGGGACCTAACCTACGAGCAGTACTTC. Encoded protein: CASSNRDLTYEQYF.

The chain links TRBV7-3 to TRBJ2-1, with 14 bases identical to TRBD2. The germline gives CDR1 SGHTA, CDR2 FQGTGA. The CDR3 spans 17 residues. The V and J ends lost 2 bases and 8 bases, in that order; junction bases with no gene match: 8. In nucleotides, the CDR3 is TGTGCCAGCAGCTTATTCGGCAGGGGACTAGCGGGAGATGAGCAGTTCTTC. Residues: CASSLFGRGLAGDEQFF.

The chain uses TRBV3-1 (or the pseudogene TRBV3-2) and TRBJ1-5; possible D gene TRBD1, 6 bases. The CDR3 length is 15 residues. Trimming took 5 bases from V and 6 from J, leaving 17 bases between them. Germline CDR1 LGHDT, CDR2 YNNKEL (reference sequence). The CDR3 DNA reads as TGTGCCAGCAGCTTAAGCGCGGAGGGGGGTCAGCCCCAGCATTTT. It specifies CASSLSAEGGQPQHF.

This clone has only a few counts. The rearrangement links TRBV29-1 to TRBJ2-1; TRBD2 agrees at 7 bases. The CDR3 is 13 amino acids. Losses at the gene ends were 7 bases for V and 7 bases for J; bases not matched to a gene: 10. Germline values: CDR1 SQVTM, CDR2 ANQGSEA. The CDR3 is CSAPAGDRNEQFF. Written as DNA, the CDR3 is TGCAGCGCGCCGGCGGGGGATAGGAATGAGCAGTTCTTC.

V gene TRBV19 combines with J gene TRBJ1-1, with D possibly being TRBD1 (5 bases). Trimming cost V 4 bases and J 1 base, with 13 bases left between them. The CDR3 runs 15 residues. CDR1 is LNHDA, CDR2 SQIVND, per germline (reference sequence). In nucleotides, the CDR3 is TGTGCCAGTAGTACACCCGGGACGGGGAACACTGAAGCTTTCTTT. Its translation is CASSTPGTGNTEAFF.

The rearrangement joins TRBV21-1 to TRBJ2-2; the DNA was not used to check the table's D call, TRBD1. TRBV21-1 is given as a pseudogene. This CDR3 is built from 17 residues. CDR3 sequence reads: CASSAVPGQGVGGELFF. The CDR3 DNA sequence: TGTGCCAGCAGCGCGGTCCCGGGACAGGGGGTTGGCGGGGAGCTGTTTTTT.

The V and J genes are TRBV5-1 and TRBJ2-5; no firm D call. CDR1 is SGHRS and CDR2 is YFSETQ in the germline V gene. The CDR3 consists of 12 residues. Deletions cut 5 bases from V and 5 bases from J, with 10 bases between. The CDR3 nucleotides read TGCGCCAGCAGTCAAGGGCGGGAGACCCAGTACTTC. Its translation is CASSQGRETQYF.

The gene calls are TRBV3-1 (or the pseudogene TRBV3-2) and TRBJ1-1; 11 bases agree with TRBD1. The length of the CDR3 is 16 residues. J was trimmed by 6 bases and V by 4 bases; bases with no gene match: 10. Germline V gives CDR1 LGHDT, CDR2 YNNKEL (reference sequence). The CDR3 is CASSPLIGQGASEAFF. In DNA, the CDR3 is TGTGCCAGCAGCCCCCTCATCGGACAGGGGGCTTCTGAAGCTTTCTTT.

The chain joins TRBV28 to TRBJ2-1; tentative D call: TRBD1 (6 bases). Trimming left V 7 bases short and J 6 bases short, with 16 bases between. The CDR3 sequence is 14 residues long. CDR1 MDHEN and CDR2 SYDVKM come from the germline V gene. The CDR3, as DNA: TGTGCCAGCATGAAACAGGGTTTTCTCAATGAGCAGTTCTTC. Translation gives CASMKQGFLNEQFF.

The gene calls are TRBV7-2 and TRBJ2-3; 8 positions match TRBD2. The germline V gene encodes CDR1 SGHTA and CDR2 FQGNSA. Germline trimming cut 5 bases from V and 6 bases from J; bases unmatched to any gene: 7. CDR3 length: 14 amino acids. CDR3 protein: CASSTGLGVDTQYF. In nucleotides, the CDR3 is TGTGCCAGCAGCACGGGACTAGGGGTCGATACGCAGTATTTT. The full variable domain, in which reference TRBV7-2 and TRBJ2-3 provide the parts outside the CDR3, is GAGVSQSPSNKVTEKGKDVELRCDPISGHTALYWYRQSLGQGLEFLIYFQGNSAPDKSGLPSDRFSAERTGGSVSTLTIQRTQQEDSAVYLCASSTGLGVDTQYFGPGTRLTVL.

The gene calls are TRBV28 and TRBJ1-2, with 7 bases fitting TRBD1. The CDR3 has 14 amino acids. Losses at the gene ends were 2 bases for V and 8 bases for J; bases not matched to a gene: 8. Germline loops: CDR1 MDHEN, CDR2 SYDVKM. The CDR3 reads CASSLSRGRDGYTF. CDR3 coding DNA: TGTGCCAGCAGTTTAAGTAGGGGGCGGGACGGCTACACCTTC.

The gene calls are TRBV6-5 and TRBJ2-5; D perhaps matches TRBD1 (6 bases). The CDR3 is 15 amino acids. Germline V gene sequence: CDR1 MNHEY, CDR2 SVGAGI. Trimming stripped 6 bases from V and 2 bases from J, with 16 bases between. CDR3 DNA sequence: TGTGCCAGCAGAGGGACACCTACGGGGCAAGAGACCCAGTACTTC. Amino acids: CASRGTPTGQETQYF.

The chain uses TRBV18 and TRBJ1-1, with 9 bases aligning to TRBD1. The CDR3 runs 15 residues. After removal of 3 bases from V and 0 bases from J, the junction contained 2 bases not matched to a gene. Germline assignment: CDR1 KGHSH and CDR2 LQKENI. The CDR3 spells CASSPWTGVNTEAFF. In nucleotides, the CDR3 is TGTGCCAGCTCACCCTGGACAGGGGTGAACACTGAAGCTTTCTTT. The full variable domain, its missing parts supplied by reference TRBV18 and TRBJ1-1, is NAGVMQNPRHLVRRRGQEARLRCSPMKGHSHVYWYRQLPEEGLKFMVYLQKENIIDESGMPKERFSAEFPKEGPSILRIQQVVRGDSAAYFCASSPWTGVNTEAFFGQGTRLTVV.

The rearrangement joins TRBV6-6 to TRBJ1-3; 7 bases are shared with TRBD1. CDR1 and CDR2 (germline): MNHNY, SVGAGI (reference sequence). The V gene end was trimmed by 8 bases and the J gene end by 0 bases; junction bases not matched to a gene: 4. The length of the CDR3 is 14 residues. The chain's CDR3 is CASRDRSSGNTIYF. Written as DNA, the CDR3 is TGTGCCAGCCGGGACAGAAGCTCTGGAAACACCATATATTTT.

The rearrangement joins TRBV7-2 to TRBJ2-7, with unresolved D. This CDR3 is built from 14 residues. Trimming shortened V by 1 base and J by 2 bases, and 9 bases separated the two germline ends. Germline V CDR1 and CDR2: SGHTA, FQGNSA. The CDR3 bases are TGTGCCAGCAGCTTAGGAGTCCCTACCTACGAGCAGTACTTC. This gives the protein CASSLGVPTYEQYF.

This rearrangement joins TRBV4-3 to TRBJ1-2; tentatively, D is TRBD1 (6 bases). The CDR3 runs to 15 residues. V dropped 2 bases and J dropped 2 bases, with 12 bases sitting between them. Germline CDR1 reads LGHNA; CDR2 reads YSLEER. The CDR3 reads CASSQSPQGNYGYTF. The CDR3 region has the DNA TGCGCCAGCAGCCAAAGTCCGCAGGGGAACTATGGCTACACCTTC.

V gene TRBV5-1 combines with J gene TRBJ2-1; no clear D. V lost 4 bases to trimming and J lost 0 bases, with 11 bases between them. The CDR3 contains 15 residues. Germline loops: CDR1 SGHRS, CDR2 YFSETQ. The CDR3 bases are TGCGCCAGCAGCCGGTCGGCAGACTCCTACAATGAGCAGTTCTTC. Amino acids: CASSRSADSYNEQFF.

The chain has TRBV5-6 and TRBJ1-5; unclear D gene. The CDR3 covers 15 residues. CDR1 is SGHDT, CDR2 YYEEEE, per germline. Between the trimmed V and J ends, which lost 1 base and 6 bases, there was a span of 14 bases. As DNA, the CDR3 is TGTGCCAGCAGCTTGAGGCGGGCGGATTCTCAGCCCCAGCATTTT. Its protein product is CASSLRRADSQPQHF.

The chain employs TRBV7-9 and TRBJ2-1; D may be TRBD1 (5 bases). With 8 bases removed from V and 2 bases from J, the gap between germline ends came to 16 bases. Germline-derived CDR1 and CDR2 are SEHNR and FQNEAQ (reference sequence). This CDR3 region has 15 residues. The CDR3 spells CASRPRQGTYNEQFF. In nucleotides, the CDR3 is TGTGCCAGCCGCCCCCGGCAGGGAACCTACAATGAGCAGTTCTTC.

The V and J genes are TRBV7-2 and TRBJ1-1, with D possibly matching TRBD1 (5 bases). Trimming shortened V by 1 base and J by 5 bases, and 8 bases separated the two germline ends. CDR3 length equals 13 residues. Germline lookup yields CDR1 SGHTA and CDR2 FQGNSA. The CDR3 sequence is CASSLGGRTEAFF. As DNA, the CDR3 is TGTGCCAGCAGCTTAGGGGGCCGGACTGAAGCTTTCTTT. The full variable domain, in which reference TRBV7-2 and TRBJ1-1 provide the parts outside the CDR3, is GAGVSQSPSNKVTEKGKDVELRCDPISGHTALYWYRQSLGQGLEFLIYFQGNSAPDKSGLPSDRFSAERTGGSVSTLTIQRTQQEDSAVYLCASSLGGRTEAFFGQGTRLTVV.

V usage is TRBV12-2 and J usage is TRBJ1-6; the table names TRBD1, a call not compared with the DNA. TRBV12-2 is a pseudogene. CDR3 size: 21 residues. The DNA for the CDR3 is TGTGCAAGTCGCTTAGACCCCGACAGGGTCCCCCCGAGCTCCTATAATTCACCCCTCCACTTT. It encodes CASRLDPDRVPPSSYNSPLHF.

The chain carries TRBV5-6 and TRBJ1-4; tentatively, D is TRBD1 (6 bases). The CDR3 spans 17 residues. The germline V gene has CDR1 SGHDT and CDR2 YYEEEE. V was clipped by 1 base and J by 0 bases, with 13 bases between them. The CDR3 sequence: CASSLFGTPATNEKLFF. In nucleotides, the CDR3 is TGTGCCAGCAGCTTGTTTGGGACACCGGCAACTAATGAAAAACTGTTTTTT.

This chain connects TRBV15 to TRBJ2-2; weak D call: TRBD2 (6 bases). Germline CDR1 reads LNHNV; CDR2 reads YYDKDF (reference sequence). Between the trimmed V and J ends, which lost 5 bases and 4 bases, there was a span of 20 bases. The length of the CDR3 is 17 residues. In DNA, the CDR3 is TGTGCCACCAGCGCTGGATTGTCTAGCGCGGTCACCGGGGAGCTGTTTTTT. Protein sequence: CATSAGLSSAVTGELFF.

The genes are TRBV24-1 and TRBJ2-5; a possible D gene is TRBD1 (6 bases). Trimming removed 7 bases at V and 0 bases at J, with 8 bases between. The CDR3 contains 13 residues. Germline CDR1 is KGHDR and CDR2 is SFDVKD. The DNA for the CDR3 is TGTGCCACCAGCACAGGGTACCAAGAGACCCAGTACTTC. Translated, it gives CATSTGYQETQYF.

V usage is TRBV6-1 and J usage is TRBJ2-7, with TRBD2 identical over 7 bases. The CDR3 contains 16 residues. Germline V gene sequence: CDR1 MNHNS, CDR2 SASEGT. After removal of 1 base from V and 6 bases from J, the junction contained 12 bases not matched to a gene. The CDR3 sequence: CASSEGASAGVSEQYF. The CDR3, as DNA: TGTGCCAGCAGTGAAGGCGCCTCTGCGGGGGTAAGCGAGCAGTACTTC.

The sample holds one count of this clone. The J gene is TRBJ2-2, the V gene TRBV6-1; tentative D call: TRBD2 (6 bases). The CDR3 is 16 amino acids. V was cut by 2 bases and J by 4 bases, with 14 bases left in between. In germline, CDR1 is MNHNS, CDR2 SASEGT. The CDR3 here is CASSELGGFPTGELFF. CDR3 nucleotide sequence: TGTGCCAGCAGTGAACTTGGGGGGTTTCCCACCGGGGAGCTGTTTTTT.